These T cell receptor beta chains were read from a single sample in a study of CD8 T cells in Susac syndrome. MiXCR was run by TCRdb on the immunoSEQ multiplex PCR reads, yielding one entry per CDR3 protein. The sample contains about 130,000 distinct CDR3 sequences, around 95% of which appear only once. Material: CD8+ T cells from PBMCs. These receptors came from a human donor with Susac syndrome. Both conserved end residues are part of each CDR3. Part of the rows lack a size; the others show once, few, many or a class for expanded clones.

clone_size j_call v_call cdr3_aa
. TRBJ2-2 TRBV2 CASSATGLGELFF
once TRBJ2-4 TRBV9 CASSVALGAAVIF
. TRBJ2-6 TRBV23-1 CASNGQPKFWTRDIELSGANVLTF
. TRBJ2-2 TRBV20-1 CSARGLAGMHTGELFF
. TRBJ2-1 TRBV6-5 CASTPGVGSYNEQFF
. TRBJ1-1 TRBV6-5 CASTTVNAGNTEAFF
. TRBJ1-5 TRBV4-1 CASSQEWADGNQPQHF
. TRBJ2-5 TRBV7-2 CASSQGPETQYF
. TRBJ2-3 TRBV28 CASSPQGEEDTQYF
. TRBJ2-1 TRBV30 CAWSRTSGYYNEQFF
. TRBJ2-7 TRBV25-1 CASSDLRDGYEQYF